The 13 T cell receptor beta chains given below trace back to one sample, sequenced in a study of blood T cell repertoires in COVID-19. Sequencing was performed with immunoSEQ multiplex PCR; in TCRdb, only in-frame clones are kept and a portion is missing. The sample records about 140,000 clones, over 80% being singletons. The sample was peripheral blood. The receptor source for this set is a woman aged 45 to 65 with acute or convalescent COVID-19.

The V call is TRBV30, the J call TRBJ1-5; 9 bases align to TRBD1. In germline, CDR1 is GTSNPN, CDR2 SVGIG (reference sequence). Trimming cost V 0 bases and J 2 bases; bases outside gene matches: 2. The CDR3 contains 15 residues. The CDR3 DNA reads TGTGCCTGGAGTGTACAGGGGGCAGGCAATCAGCCCCAGCATTTT. Translation gives CAWSVQGAGNQPQHF.

The chain carries TRBV30 and TRBJ1-4, with 7 positions matching TRBD1. The V and J ends lost 4 bases and 7 bases, in that order; junction bases with no gene match: 6. This CDR3 is 13 amino acids long. The germline gives CDR1 GTSNPN, CDR2 SVGIG (reference sequence). The CDR3 DNA follows: TGTGCCTGGACGCGACAGGGTAGTGAAAAACTGTTTTTT. This translates into CAWTRQGSEKLFF.

The chain links TRBV28 to TRBJ2-7, with no clear D. The CDR3 loop spans 12 amino acids. Germline lookup yields CDR1 MDHEN and CDR2 SYDVKM. V lost 6 bases, J lost 1 base, and 7 bases lay in between. The CDR3 loop is CASSQNSYEQYF. The CDR3 coding sequence is TGTGCCAGCAGCCAAAATTCCTACGAGCAGTACTTC. Filled out from reference TRBV28 and TRBJ2-7, the complete variable domain reads DVKVTQSSRYLVKRTGEKVFLECVQDMDHENMFWYRQDPGLGLRLIYFSYDVKMKEKGDIPEGYSVSREKKERFSLILESASTNQTSMYLCASSQNSYEQYFGPGTRLTVT.

Here the CDR3 DNA reads TGTGCCAGCAGGGGAGGCACTAATGAAAAACTGTTTTTT. This encodes CASRGGTNEKLFF. The chain links TRBV6-5 to TRBJ1-4, with D unresolved. The CDR3 runs to 13 residues. Trimming removed 6 bases at V and 2 bases at J, with 7 bases between. From germline, CDR1 is MNHEY and CDR2 SVGAGI.

The chain links TRBV1 to TRBJ1-6; the listed D gene, TRBD1, was not tested against the DNA. TRBV1 is a listed pseudogene. CDR3 length: 16 residues. The DNA of the CDR3 is TGCACCAGCAGCCACTGCGGACAGGGACTACCTTCACCCCTCCACTTT. Protein sequence: CTSSHCGQGLPSPLHF.

In DNA, the CDR3 is TGTGCCAGCAGCGTGACTAGCGGGGATTACGAGCAGTACTTC. This translates into CASSVTSGDYEQYF. The chain is built from TRBV7-9 and TRBJ2-7; TRBD2 matches 11 bases. Unmatched junction bases numbered 4, after V lost 5 bases and J lost 4 bases. The CDR3 runs 14 residues. Germline V gives CDR1 SEHNR, CDR2 FQNEAQ (reference sequence).

This clone occurred once. The V and J genes are TRBV12-3 or TRBV12-4 and TRBJ1-5; 7 bases match TRBD1. V gave up 2 bases and J gave up 7 bases; unmatched junction bases: 2. CDR3 length: 13 residues. The CDR3 loop reads CASSLSGGQPQHF. DNA for the CDR3: TGTGCCAGCAGTTTATCAGGGGGACAGCCCCAGCATTTT.

The V call is TRBV5-1, the J call TRBJ2-7; TRBD2 agrees at 11 bases. The germline V gene encodes CDR1 SGHRS and CDR2 YFSETQ. The CDR3 is 14 amino acids. After removal of 4 bases from V and 5 bases from J, the junction contained 5 bases not matched to a gene. CDR3 protein: CASSQLAGGHEQYF. In nucleotides, the CDR3 is TGCGCCAGCAGCCAATTAGCGGGAGGGCACGAGCAGTACTTC.

This chain links TRBV5-6 with TRBJ2-2, with TRBD1 matching over 9 bases. Trimming took 2 bases from V and 3 from J; bases not matched to a gene: 8. This CDR3 has 17 residues. Germline V gene sequence: CDR1 SGHDT, CDR2 YYEEEE. CDR3 DNA: TGTGCCAGCAGCTTCGGGCCCCGGGACAGGGACACCGGGGAGCTGTTTTTT. Translating gives CASSFGPRDRDTGELFF.

This chain uses TRBV5-1 with TRBJ2-1; the D gene is possibly TRBD1 (5 bases). V shed 0 bases and J shed 5 bases, with 12 bases lying between them. The CDR3 is 15 amino acids. The germline V gene has CDR1 SGHRS and CDR2 YFSETQ. CDR3 bases: TGCGCCAGCAGCTTGGACGGCAGGGAAGACAATGAGCAGTTCTTC. Encoded protein: CASSLDGREDNEQFF.

The chain employs TRBV28 and TRBJ1-1; D remains ambiguous. V was clipped by 6 bases and J by 3 bases, with 17 bases between them. Germline V gene sequence: CDR1 MDHEN, CDR2 SYDVKM. The CDR3 sequence is 15 residues long. As DNA, the CDR3 is TGTGCCAGCAGAAAGAGGTGGAACGGGGACACTGAAGCTTTCTTT. This codes for CASRKRWNGDTEAFF.

This chain uses TRBV5-1 with TRBJ1-2; 8 bases agree with TRBD1. Germline CDR1 SGHRS, CDR2 YFSETQ. With 3 bases clipped from V and 4 bases from J, the junction kept 5 bases outside the gene matches. The CDR3 consists of 14 residues. This chain's CDR3 is CASSSTGVVYGYTF. The CDR3 DNA reads TGCGCCAGCAGCTCGACAGGGGTGGTCTATGGCTACACCTTC. Filled out from reference TRBV5-1 and TRBJ1-2, the complete variable domain reads KAGVTQTPRYLIKTRGQQVTLSCSPISGHRSVSWYQQTPGQGLQFLFEYFSETQRNKGNFPGRFSGRQFSNSRSEMNVSTLELGDSALYLCASSSTGVVYGYTFGSGTRLTVV.

The chain joins TRBV9 to TRBJ2-2, with 7 bases lining up with TRBD2. After removal of 4 bases from V and 6 bases from J, the junction contained 9 bases not matched to a gene. The germline CDR1 and CDR2 sequences are SGDLS and YYNGEE. This CDR3 comprises 15 residues. CDR3 coding DNA: TGTGCCAGCAGCCCTCAATTTGGGGGGGCCGGGGAGCTGTTTTTT. It codes for CASSPQFGGAGELFF.